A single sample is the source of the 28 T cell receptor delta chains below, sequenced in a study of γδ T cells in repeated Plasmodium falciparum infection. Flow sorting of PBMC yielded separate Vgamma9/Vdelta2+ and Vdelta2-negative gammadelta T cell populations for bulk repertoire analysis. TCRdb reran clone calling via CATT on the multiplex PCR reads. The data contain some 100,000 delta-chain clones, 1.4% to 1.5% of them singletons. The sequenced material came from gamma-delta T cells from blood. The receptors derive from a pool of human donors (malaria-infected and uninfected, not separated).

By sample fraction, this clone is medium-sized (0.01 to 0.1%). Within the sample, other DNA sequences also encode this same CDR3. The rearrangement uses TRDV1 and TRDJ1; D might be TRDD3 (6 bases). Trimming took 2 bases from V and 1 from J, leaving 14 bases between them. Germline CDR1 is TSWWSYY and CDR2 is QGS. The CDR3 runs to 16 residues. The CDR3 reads CALGESGGGPTDKLIF. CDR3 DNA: TGTGCTCTTGGGGAAAGTGGGGGGGGACCCACCGATAAACTCATCTTT.

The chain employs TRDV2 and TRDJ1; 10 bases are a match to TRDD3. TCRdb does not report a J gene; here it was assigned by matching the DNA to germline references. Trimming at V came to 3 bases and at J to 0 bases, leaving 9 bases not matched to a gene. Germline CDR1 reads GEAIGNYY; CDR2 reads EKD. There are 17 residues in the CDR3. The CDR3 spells CACDEGTGGSHTDKLIF. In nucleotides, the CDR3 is TGTGCCTGTGACGAGGGTACTGGGGGATCCCACACCGATAAACTCATCTTT.

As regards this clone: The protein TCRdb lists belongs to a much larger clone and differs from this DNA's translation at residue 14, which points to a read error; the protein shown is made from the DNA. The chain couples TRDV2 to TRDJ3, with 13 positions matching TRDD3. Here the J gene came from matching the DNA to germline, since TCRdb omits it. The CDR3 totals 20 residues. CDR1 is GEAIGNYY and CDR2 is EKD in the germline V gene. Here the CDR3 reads CACDKVLGDTRSWGTRQMFF. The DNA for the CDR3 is TGTGCCTGTGACAAAGTACTGGGGGATACGCGCTCCTGGGGCACCCGACAGATGTTTTTC.

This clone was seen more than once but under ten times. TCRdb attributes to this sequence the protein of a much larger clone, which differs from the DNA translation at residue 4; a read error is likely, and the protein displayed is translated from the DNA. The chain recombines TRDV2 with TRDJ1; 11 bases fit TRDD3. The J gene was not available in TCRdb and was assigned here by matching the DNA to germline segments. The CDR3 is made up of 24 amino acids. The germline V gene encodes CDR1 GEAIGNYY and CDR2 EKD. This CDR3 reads CACGTVGSNRGQHWGIGSTDKLIF. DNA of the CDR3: TGTGCCTGTGGCACCGTCGGGTCTAACCGAGGACAGCACTGGGGGATAGGGTCCACCGATAAACTCATCTTT.

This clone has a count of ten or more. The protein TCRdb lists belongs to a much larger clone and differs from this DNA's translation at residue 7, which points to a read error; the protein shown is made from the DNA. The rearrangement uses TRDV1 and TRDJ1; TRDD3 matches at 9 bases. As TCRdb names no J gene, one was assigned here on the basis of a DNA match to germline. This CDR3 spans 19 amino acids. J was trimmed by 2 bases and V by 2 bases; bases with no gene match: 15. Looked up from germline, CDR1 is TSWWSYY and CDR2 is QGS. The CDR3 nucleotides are TGTGCTCTTGGGGAAAGGACGGGGGATACCCACGGCGGGACCGATAAACTCATCTTT. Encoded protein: CALGERTGDTHGGTDKLIF.

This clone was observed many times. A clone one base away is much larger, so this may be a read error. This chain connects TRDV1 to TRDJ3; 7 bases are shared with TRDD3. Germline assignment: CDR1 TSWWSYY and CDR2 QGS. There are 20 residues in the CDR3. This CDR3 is CALGKLVPGGTSWDTRQMFF. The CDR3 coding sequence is TGTGCTCTTGGGAAACTAGTACCTGGGGGGACCTCCTGGGACACCCGACAGATGTTTTTC.

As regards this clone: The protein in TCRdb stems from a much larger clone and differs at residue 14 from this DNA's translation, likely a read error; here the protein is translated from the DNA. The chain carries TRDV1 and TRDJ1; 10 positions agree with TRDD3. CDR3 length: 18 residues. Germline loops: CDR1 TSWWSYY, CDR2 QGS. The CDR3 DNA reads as TGTGCTCTTGGGGAACTAGAACTGGGGGATTTATACACCAATAAACTCATCTTT. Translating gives CALGELELGDLYTNKLIF.

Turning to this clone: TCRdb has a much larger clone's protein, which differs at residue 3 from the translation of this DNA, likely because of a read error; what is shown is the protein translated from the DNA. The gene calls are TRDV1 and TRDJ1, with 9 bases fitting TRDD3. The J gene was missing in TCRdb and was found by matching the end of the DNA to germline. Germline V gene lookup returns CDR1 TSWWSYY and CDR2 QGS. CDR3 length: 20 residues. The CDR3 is CAPGELALVDWGRSTDKLIF. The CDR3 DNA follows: TGTGCTCCTGGGGAACTAGCGTTGGTTGACTGGGGGAGGAGCACCGATAAACTCATCTTT.

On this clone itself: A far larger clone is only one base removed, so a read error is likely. CDR3 bases: TGTGCTCTTGGGGAACTCCCAGGATACGGCACCGATAAACTCATCTTT. Translated, it gives CALGELPGYGTDKLIF. This chain joins TRDV1 and TRDJ1; TRDD3 matches 7 bases. The J gene, not given by TCRdb, was assigned here from a germline match of the nucleotide sequence. V was clipped by 0 bases and J by 1 base; unmatched bases: 5. The CDR3 contains 16 residues. The germline CDR1 and CDR2 sequences are TSWWSYY and QGS.

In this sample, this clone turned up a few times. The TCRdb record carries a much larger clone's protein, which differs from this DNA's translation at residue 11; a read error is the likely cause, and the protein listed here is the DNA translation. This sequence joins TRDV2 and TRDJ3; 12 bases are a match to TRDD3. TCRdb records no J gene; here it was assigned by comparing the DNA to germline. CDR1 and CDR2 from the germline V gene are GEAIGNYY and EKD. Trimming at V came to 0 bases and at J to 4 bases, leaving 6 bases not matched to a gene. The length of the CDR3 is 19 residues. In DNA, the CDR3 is TGTGCCTGTGACACCCGTCTGGGGGATACGAGGTGGGACACCCGACAGATGTTTTTC. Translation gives CACDTRLGDTRWDTRQMFF.

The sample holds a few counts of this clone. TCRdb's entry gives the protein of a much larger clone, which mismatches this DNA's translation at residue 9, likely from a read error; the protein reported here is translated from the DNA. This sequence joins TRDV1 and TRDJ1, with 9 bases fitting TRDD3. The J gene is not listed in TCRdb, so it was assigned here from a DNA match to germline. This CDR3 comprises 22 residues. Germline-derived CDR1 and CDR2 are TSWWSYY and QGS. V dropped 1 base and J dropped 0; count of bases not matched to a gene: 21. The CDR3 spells CALGERRGAGGFYLLYTDKLIF. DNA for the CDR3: TGTGCTCTTGGGGAACGGCGTGGTGCTGGGGGATTCTACCTTCTTTACACCGATAAACTCATCTTT.

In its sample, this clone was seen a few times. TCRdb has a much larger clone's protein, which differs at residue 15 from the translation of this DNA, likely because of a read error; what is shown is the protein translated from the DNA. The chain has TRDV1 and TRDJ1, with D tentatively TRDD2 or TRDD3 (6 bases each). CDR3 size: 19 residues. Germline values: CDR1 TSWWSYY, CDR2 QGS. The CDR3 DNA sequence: TGTGCTCTTGGGGTTTCCTGTGGGGATCCTACCTGTGGGACCGCTAAACTCATCTTT. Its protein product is CALGVSCGDPTCGTAKLIF.

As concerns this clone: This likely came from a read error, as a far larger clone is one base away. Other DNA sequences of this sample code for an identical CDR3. DNA for the CDR3: TGTGCTCTTGGGACCGCAATTCCGCACTGGGGGATATTCACATCCATTTACACCGATAAGCTCATCTTT. Protein: CALGTAIPHWGIFTSIYTDKLIF. V gene assignment gives TRDV1, but the J gene was left uncalled; TRDD3 is the table's D call, not checked against the DNA. The CDR3 consists of 23 residues. Germline CDR1 reads TSWWSYY; CDR2 reads QGS.

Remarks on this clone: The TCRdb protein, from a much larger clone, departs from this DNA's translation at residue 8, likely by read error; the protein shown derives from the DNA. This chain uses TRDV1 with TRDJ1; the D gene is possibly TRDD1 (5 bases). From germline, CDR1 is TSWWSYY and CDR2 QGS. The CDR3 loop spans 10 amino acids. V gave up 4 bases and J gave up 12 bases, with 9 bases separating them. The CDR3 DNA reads TGTGCTCTTGGGGGCACGAAATTCATCTTT. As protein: CALGGTKFIF.

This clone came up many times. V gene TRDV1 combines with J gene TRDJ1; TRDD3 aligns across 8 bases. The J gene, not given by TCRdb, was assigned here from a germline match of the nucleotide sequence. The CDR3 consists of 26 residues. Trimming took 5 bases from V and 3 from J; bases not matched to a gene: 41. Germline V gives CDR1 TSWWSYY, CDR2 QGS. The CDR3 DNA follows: TGTGCTCTTGGGAGGATCACAACAACCCTGGGGCCTACTGGGGGGCACGTACATTTTTTCGCCGATAAACTCATCTTT. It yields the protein CALGRITTTLGPTGGHVHFFADKLIF.

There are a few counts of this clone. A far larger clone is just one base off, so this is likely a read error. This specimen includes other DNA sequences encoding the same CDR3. The CDR3 bases are TGTGCCTGTGATGGACTACTGGGGGACTTATACAGCTCCTGGGACACCCGACAGATGTTTTTC. Translation: CACDGLLGDLYSSWDTRQMFF. The chain couples TRDV2 to TRDJ3, with 9 bases fitting TRDD3. The J gene was missing in TCRdb and was found by matching the end of the DNA to germline. CDR1 GEAIGNYY and CDR2 EKD come from the germline V gene. The CDR3 extends over 21 amino acids. V gave up 4 bases and J gave up 0 bases; unmatched junction bases: 15.

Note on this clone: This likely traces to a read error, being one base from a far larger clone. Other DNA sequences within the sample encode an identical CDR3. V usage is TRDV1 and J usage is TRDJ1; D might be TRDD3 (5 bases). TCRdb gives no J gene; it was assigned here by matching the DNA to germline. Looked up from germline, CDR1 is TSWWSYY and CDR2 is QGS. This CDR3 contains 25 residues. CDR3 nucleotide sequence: TGTGCCCTTGGGGAACACGTCGAGTCTACGGGGGGTATAAAAAGGTCACCTAGATACACCGATAAACTCATCTTT. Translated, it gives CALGEHVESTGGIKRSPRYTDKLIF.

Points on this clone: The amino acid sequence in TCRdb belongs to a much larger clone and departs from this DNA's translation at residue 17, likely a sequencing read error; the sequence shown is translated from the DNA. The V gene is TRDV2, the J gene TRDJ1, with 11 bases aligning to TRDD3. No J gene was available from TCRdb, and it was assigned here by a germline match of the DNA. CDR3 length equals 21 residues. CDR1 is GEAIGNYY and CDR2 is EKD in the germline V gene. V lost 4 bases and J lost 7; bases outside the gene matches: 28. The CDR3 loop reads CACDIIGGSPGGYFKGRKLIF. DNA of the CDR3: TGTGCCTGTGATATAATAGGCGGCTCGCCTGGGGGATACTTCAAGGGTCGTAAACTCATCTTT.

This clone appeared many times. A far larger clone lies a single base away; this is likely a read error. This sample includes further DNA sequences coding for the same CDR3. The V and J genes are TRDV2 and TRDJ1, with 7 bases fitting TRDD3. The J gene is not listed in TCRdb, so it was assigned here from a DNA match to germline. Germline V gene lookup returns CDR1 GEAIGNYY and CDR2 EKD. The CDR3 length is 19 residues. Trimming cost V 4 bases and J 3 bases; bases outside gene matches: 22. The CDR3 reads CACDTLRGGHPFEPDKLIF. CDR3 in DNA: TGTGCCTGTGATACATTGCGTGGGGGACACCCTTTCGAGCCCGATAAACTCATCTTT.

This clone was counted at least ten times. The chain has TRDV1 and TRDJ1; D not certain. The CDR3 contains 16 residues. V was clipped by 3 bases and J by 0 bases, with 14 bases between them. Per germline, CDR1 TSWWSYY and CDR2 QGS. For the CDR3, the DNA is TGTGCTCTTGGGGACACCTCGGGACGATACACCGATAAACTCATCTTT. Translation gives CALGDTSGRYTDKLIF.

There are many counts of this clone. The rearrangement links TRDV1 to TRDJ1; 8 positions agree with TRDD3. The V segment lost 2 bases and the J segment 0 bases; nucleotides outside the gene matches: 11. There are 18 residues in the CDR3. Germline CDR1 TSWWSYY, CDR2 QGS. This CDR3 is CALGEWIDWGPYTDKLIF. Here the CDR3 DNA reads TGTGCTCTTGGGGAATGGATCGACTGGGGGCCCTACACCGATAAACTCATCTTT.

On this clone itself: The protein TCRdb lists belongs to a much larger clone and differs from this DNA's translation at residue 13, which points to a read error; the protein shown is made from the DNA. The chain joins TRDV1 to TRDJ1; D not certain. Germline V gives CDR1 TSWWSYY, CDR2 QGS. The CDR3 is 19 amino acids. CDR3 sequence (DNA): TGTGCTCTTGCGGAAGTGGATTCGGAGAGGTACTGTTACACCGATAAACTCATCTTT. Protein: CALAEVDSERYCYTDKLIF.

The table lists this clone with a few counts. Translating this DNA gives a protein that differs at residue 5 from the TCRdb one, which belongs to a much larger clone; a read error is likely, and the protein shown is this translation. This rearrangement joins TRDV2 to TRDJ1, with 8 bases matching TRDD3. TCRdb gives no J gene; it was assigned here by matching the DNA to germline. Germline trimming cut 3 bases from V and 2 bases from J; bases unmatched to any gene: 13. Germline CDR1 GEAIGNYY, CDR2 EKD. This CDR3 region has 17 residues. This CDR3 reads CACDHVLGVQTTDKLIF. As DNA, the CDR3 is TGTGCCTGTGACCACGTACTGGGGGTCCAGACAACCGATAAACTCATCTTT.

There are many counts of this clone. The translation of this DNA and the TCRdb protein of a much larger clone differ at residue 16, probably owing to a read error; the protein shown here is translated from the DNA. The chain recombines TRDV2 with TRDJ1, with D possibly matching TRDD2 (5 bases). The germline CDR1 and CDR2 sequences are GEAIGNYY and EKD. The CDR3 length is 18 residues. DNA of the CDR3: TGTGCCTGTGACTCCCTACCCGGGTACTGCATCTACACCGATAAACCCATCTTT. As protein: CACDSLPGYCIYTDKPIF.

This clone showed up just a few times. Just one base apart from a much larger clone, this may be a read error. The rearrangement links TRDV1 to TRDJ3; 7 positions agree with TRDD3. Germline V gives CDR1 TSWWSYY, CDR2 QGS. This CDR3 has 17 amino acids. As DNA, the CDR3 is TGTGCTCTTGGGGAACTGGGATACTCCTGGGACGCCCGACAGATGTTTTTC. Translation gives CALGELGYSWDARQMFF.

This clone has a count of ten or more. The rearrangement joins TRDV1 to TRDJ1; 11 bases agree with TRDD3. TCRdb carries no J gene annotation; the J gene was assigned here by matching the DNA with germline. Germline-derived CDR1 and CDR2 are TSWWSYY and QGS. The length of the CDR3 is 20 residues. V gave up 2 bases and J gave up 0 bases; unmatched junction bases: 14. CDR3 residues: CALGENLWGIRSGYTDKLIF. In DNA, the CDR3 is TGTGCTCTTGGGGAAAACCTATGGGGGATACGCTCGGGTTACACCGATAAACTCATCTTT.

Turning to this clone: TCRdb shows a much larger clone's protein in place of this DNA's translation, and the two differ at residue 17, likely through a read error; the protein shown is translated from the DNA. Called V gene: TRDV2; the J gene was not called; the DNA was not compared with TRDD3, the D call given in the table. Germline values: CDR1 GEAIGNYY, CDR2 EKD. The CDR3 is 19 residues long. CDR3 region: CACDTRLYWGIPLTAQPFF. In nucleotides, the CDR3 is TGTGCCTGTGACACCCGACTTTACTGGGGGATTCCTTTGACAGCACAACCCTTCTTT.

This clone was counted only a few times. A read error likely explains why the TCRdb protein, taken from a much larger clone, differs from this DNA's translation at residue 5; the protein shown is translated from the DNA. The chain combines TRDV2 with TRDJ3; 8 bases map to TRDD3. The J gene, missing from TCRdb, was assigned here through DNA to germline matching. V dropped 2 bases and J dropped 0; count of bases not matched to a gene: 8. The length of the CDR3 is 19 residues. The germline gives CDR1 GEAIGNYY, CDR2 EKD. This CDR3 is CACDIGGFGSSWDTRQMFF. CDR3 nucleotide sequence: TGTGCCTGTGACATTGGGGGATTCGGGAGCTCCTGGGACACCCGACAGATGTTTTTC.